These 24 T cell receptor beta chains were all obtained from the same sample, sequenced in a study of T cells after yellow fever vaccination. Using its own MiXCR run on the 5' RACE reads, TCRdb lists one record per CDR3 protein. The table records more than 350,000 distinct CDR3 sequences, approximately 10% of them present only once. Material: PBMCs, obtained on the day of the first yellow fever vaccination. All receptors come from a man between 18 and 35 years old who received the YFV17D yellow fever vaccine.

There are a few counts of this clonotype. This chain uses TRBV7-9 with TRBJ1-1; D is unresolved. Trimming removed 6 bases from V and 8 bases from J, with 13 bases in between. CDR1 is SEHNR, CDR2 FQNEAQ, per germline (reference sequence). The CDR3 totals 12 residues. In DNA, the CDR3 is TGTGCCAGCAGTCGGGAGAGACCAGAAGCTTTCTTT. Protein product: CASSRERPEAFF.

This chain links TRBV24-1 with TRBJ2-2, with 11 bases aligning to TRBD1. Losses at the gene ends were 4 bases for V and 6 bases for J; bases not matched to a gene: 3. The CDR3 loop spans 15 amino acids. Germline assignment: CDR1 KGHDR and CDR2 SFDVKD. For the CDR3, the DNA is TGTGCCACCAGTGACCCGGGACAGGGGGCCGGGGAGCTGTTTTTT. Residues: CATSDPGQGAGELFF.

The sample holds many counts of this clonotype. The chain couples TRBV5-4 to TRBJ2-1; maybe TRBD1 (5 bases). Trimming left V 4 bases short and J 0 bases short, with 14 bases between. CDR1 SGHNT and CDR2 YYREEE come from the germline V gene (reference sequence). This CDR3 is 16 amino acids long. The CDR3 DNA reads TGTGCCAGCAGCCCGAGACAGCACCACTCCTACAATGAGCAGTTCTTC. Protein sequence: CASSPRQHHSYNEQFF.

The chain recombines TRBV5-6 with TRBJ2-2; TRBD1 matches 7 bases. Trimming at V came to 2 bases and at J to 5 bases, leaving 15 bases not matched to a gene. This CDR3 comprises 18 residues. Germline V lookup: CDR1 SGHDT, CDR2 YYEEEE. The CDR3 here is CASSFPTARTGVTGELFF. CDR3 nucleotides: TGTGCCAGCAGCTTTCCTACGGCCCGAACAGGGGTTACCGGGGAGCTGTTTTTT.

The V and J genes are TRBV3-1 and TRBJ1-4, with a weak D call TRBD1 (5 bases). Germline CDR1 LGHDT, CDR2 YNNKEL (reference sequence). CDR3 length: 14 residues. The V gene lost 3 bases and the J gene lost 4 bases, with 9 bases spanning the gap. CDR3 sequence: CASSHSGGNEKLFF. As DNA, the CDR3 is TGTGCCAGCAGCCATTCGGGGGGTAATGAAAAACTGTTTTTT.

This clonotype appeared once. The rearrangement joins TRBV5-5 to TRBJ2-5; D possibly uses TRBD1 or TRBD2 (5 bases each). Trimming stripped 1 base from V and 4 bases from J, with 14 bases between. In germline, CDR1 is SGHKS, CDR2 YYEKEE (reference sequence). This CDR3 contains 15 residues. This CDR3 is CASSLRDPPAETQYF. In nucleotides, the CDR3 is TGTGCCAGCAGCTTGCGGGACCCACCAGCAGAGACCCAGTACTTC.

V is TRBV25-1 and J is TRBJ2-5; 10 nucleotides line up with TRBD2. The CDR3 has 16 amino acids. Germline CDR1 reads MGHDK; CDR2 reads SYGVNS. Trimming cost V 2 bases and J 5 bases; bases outside gene matches: 8. CDR3 amino acids: CASSEEAGGPKETQYF. The CDR3, as DNA: TGTGCCAGCAGTGAAGAAGCGGGGGGGCCTAAGGAGACCCAGTACTTC.

The chain has TRBV4-3 and TRBJ2-6; D call uncertain. Germline V gene lookup returns CDR1 LGHNA and CDR2 YSLEER. Deletions cut 0 bases from V and 0 bases from J, with 12 bases between. The CDR3 has 18 amino acids. CDR3 in DNA: TGCGCCAGCAGCCAAGATTCAGTCGTGAGCTCTGGGGCCAACGTCCTGACTTTC. This gives the protein CASSQDSVVSSGANVLTF.

V is TRBV12-3 or TRBV12-4 and J is TRBJ2-3, with D perhaps matching TRBD1 (6 bases). Trimming left V 4 bases short and J 0 bases short, with 11 bases between. There are 15 residues in the CDR3. The CDR3 bases are TGTGCCAGCAGTTACGGACAGCAAAGCACAGATACGCAGTATTTT. Encoded protein: CASSYGQQSTDTQYF.

The V gene is TRBV20-1, the J gene TRBJ2-1; TRBD2 aligns across 8 bases. With 5 bases clipped from V and 7 bases from J, the junction kept 7 bases outside the gene matches. The CDR3 covers 13 residues. Germline assignment: CDR1 DFQATT and CDR2 SNEGSKA (reference sequence). DNA of the CDR3: TGCAGTGCTCCTCGAGCGGGGGAAAATGAGCAGTTCTTC. It encodes CSAPRAGENEQFF.

This clonotype was observed at least ten times. The chain employs TRBV5-1 and TRBJ2-3; TRBD2 might be the D (6 bases). Germline V CDR1 and CDR2: SGHRS, YFSETQ. The CDR3 has 15 residues. Trimming cost V 0 bases and J 5 bases, with 13 bases left between them. CDR3 loop: CASSLAKGLQDTQYF. CDR3 bases: TGCGCCAGCAGCTTGGCCAAGGGACTCCAAGATACGCAGTATTTT.

The J gene is TRBJ1-6, the V gene TRBV20-1; a weak D match, TRBD1 (5 bases). The CDR3 loop spans 13 amino acids. Germline V gives CDR1 DFQATT, CDR2 SNEGSKA (reference sequence). In DNA form, the CDR3 reads TGCAGCGCGGGGGGCTCCTATAATTCACCCCTCCACTTT. Its translation: CSAGGSYNSPLHF.

At least ten counts were recorded for this clonotype. V is TRBV5-1 and J is TRBJ2-5; D remains unclear. The CDR3 has 15 residues. Germline CDR1 SGHRS, CDR2 YFSETQ. V lost 4 bases, J lost 5 bases, and 18 bases lay in between. The CDR3 region has the DNA TGCGCCAGCAGCCTTACCTTCGGGCCCGGGGAGACCCAGTACTTC. Its translation: CASSLTFGPGETQYF.

This clonotype has just a few counts. The V call is TRBV3-1, the J call TRBJ2-3; TRBD1 might be the D (5 bases). This CDR3 contains 13 residues. V lost 3 bases and J lost 6, with 10 bases in between. Germline V gives CDR1 LGHDT, CDR2 YNNKEL (reference sequence). The CDR3 coding sequence is TGTGCCAGCAGCCATCTAGGGGCCGATACGCAGTATTTT. As protein: CASSHLGADTQYF.

This clonotype was seen a few times. The rearrangement links TRBV5-1 to TRBJ2-1; D is undetermined. The V end lost 0 bases, the J end lost 4 bases, and 11 bases lay between the germline ends. This CDR3 has 15 amino acids. The germline gives CDR1 SGHRS, CDR2 YFSETQ. CDR3 DNA sequence: TGCGCCAGCAGCTTGGACGTTTTAGTTTACAATGAGCAGTTCTTC. This encodes CASSLDVLVYNEQFF.

This clonotype was recorded a few times. CDR3 bases: TGCAGTGCGAGGGTTCGATCCAAACCCGACAATGAGCAGTTCTTC. Translating it yields CSARVRSKPDNEQFF. The V and J genes are TRBV20-1 and TRBJ2-1; possible D gene TRBD2, 5 bases. The V end was cut by 6 bases, the J end by 5 bases, with 20 bases between. The CDR3 is made up of 15 amino acids. Germline V gene lookup returns CDR1 DFQATT and CDR2 SNEGSKA (reference sequence).

This chain links TRBV20-1 with TRBJ2-1, with 8 positions matching TRBD1. V lost 6 bases to trimming and J lost 10 bases; unmatched junction nucleotides: 5. CDR1 and CDR2 (germline): DFQATT, SNEGSKA (reference sequence). This CDR3 has 11 residues. CDR3 protein: CSARNRGEQFF. In nucleotides, the CDR3 is TGCAGTGCCCGTAACAGGGGGGAGCAGTTCTTC.

This sequence joins TRBV28 and TRBJ1-1; the match to TRBD1 covers 9 bases. In germline, CDR1 is MDHEN, CDR2 SYDVKM. With V trimmed by 3 bases and J by 6 bases, 8 bases remained unmatched. This CDR3 region has 15 residues. The CDR3 DNA follows: TGTGCCAGCAGTTTGGCGACAGGGGGGATAGCTGAAGCTTTCTTT. It translates to CASSLATGGIAEAFF.

V usage is TRBV6-6 and J usage is TRBJ2-1; D uncertain. CDR3 length equals 11 residues. The germline gives CDR1 MNHNY, CDR2 SVGAGI (reference sequence). V was pared by 7 bases and J by 5 bases, with 6 bases between. CDR3 DNA: TGTGCCAGCACTTGGAACAATGAGCAGTTCTTC. Its protein is CASTWNNEQFF.

The gene calls are TRBV7-9 and TRBJ1-1; D not certain. Per the germline V gene, CDR1 is SEHNR and CDR2 is FQNEAQ (reference sequence). The CDR3 loop spans 12 amino acids. V was shortened by 3 bases and J by 4 bases, with 6 bases between the two germline ends. DNA for the CDR3: TGTGCCAGCAGCTTTGGGCCCACTGAAGCTTTCTTT. Translation: CASSFGPTEAFF.

This clonotype was detected only a few times. At one of its ends the junction is not consistent with the germline gene, which may arise from a read error. The gene calls are TRBV20-1 and TRBJ1-1, with a possible D match to TRBD1 (6 bases). The CDR3 runs 14 residues. Germline loops: CDR1 DFQATT, CDR2 SNEGSKA (reference sequence). CDR3 in amino acids: CSPRDAGVITEAFF. The CDR3 coding sequence is TGCAGTCCTAGGGACGCAGGGGTGATCACTGAAGCTTTCTTT.

Of note for this clonotype: Germline and junction disagree at one end, which may indicate a read error. The genes are TRBV11-2 and TRBJ1-2; D perhaps matches TRBD1 (5 bases). CDR3 length equals 15 residues. CDR1 and CDR2 (germline): SGHAT, FQNNGV. The CDR3 DNA is TGTGACAGCAGCCCTGCGGACAATCCGGCCCATGGCTACACCTTC. It translates to CDSSPADNPAHGYTF.

The chain links TRBV6-5 to TRBJ1-2; 7 positions match TRBD1. CDR3 length equals 16 residues. Germline values: CDR1 MNHEY, CDR2 SVGAGI. J gave up 2 bases and V 0 bases, and 6 bases lay outside the gene matches. In DNA form, the CDR3 reads TGTGCCAGCAGTTACTCCGGGACAGCTTCCAACTATGGCTACACCTTC. It specifies CASSYSGTASNYGYTF.

This clonotype occurred a few times. The V gene is TRBV9, the J gene TRBJ1-4; D not resolved. The CDR3 length is 16 residues. V was shortened by 4 bases and J by 0 bases, with 13 bases between the two germline ends. Looked up from germline, CDR1 is SGDLS and CDR2 is YYNGEE. The CDR3 protein is CASSPDGGATNEKLFF. CDR3 bases: TGTGCCAGCAGCCCGGACGGCGGAGCAACTAATGAAAAACTGTTTTTT.